A single sample is the source of the 27 T cell receptor beta chains below, sequenced in a study of Ad26.COV2.S vaccination and SARS-CoV-2 variants. Sample treatment: 19 received Ad26.COV2.S at low or high dose, single or two shots; about 5 received placebo; per-sample allocation not given. Sampling occurred on day 63 after the first vaccine or placebo injection. Sequencing used immunoSEQ multiplex PCR; TCRdb keeps in-frame clones, though not all of them. The table shows around 450,000 clones, with 89% occurring only once. The sample in question was peripheral blood, obtained in a trial of Ad26.COV2.S vaccine versus placebo. The receptors here all came from a person between 18 and 65 years old who received the Ad26.COV2.S COVID-19 vaccine or a placebo.

The chain recombines TRBV6-4 with TRBJ2-5, with 7 bases matching TRBD1. CDR1 is MRHNA, CDR2 SNTAGT, per germline. CDR3 length equals 13 residues. The trim removed 2 bases at V and 5 bases at J, leaving 2 bases unmatched. CDR3 bases: TGTGCCAGCAGTGACAGGGGGCAGGAGACCCAGTACTTC. Its protein is CASSDRGQETQYF.

This rearrangement joins TRBV5-1 to TRBJ1-2; TRBD1 might be the D (6 bases). The V end was cut by 0 bases, the J end by 2 bases, with 11 bases between. The CDR3 is made up of 15 amino acids. CDR1 and CDR2 from the germline V gene are SGHRS and YFSETQ. CDR3 sequence reads: CASSLGGALNYGYTF. CDR3 nucleotide sequence: TGCGCCAGCAGCTTGGGGGGGGCGCTGAACTATGGCTACACCTTC. Full variable domain (remainder filled in from reference TRBV5-1 and TRBJ1-2): KAGVTQTPRYLIKTRGQQVTLSCSPISGHRSVSWYQQTPGQGLQFLFEYFSETQRNKGNFPGRFSGRQFSNSRSEMNVSTLELGDSALYLCASSLGGALNYGYTFGSGTRLTVV.

CDR3 region: CASSPGERTGELFF. CDR3 coding DNA: TGTGCCAGCAGTCCAGGGGAGAGAACCGGGGAGCTGTTTTTT. The rearrangement uses TRBV5-6 and TRBJ2-2; tentative D call: TRBD1 (6 bases). Germline loops: CDR1 SGHDT, CDR2 YYEEEE. The V gene lost 5 bases and the J gene lost 5 bases, with 13 bases spanning the gap. CDR3 size: 14 residues. Supplemented by reference TRBV5-6 and TRBJ2-2, the full variable domain reads DAGVTQSPTHLIKTRGQQVTLRCSPKSGHDTVSWYQQALGQGPQFIFQYYEEEERQRGNFPDRFSGHQFPNYSSELNVNALLLGDSALYLCASSPGERTGELFFGEGSRLTVL.

The CDR3 DNA reads as TGTGCCAGCAGTTGGTCTGCAGGGTACGAGCAGTACTTC. This gives the protein CASSWSAGYEQYF. The V gene is TRBV6-2 or TRBV6-3, the J gene TRBJ2-7, with D possibly being TRBD1 (5 bases). This CDR3 is built from 13 residues. Germline V gene sequence: CDR1 MNHEY, CDR2 SVGEGT. V shed 4 bases and J shed 4 bases, with 11 bases lying between them.

The chain couples TRBV3-1 (or the pseudogene TRBV3-2) to TRBJ2-7, with D possibly TRBD1 on 7 matching bases. This CDR3 spans 21 amino acids. Germline-derived CDR1 and CDR2 are LGHDT and YNNKEL (reference sequence). Trimming left V 0 bases short and J 2 bases short, with 29 bases between. CDR3 in amino acids: CASSQEYQTGTLQGGAYEQYF. In DNA, the CDR3 is TGTGCCAGCAGCCAAGAATATCAGACAGGGACTTTACAGGGAGGAGCCTACGAGCAGTACTTC.

This clone was detected once. The chain is built from TRBV28 and TRBJ1-4; the D is unclear. Between the trimmed V and J ends, which lost 3 bases and 8 bases, there was a span of 13 bases. This CDR3 comprises 14 residues. Germline values: CDR1 MDHEN, CDR2 SYDVKM. Here the CDR3 reads CASSFFTWGEKLFF. CDR3 nucleotides: TGTGCCAGCAGTTTCTTCACATGGGGAGAAAAACTGTTTTTT.

V gene TRBV4-2 combines with J gene TRBJ1-2; 9 bases line up with TRBD1. Per the germline V gene, CDR1 is LGHNA and CDR2 is YNFKEQ. V lost 2 bases, J lost 8 bases, and 6 bases stayed unmatched. This CDR3 is 14 amino acids long. CDR3 in DNA: TGTGCCAGCAGCCAATGGGATACAGGGGGCGGCTACACCTTC. Protein product: CASSQWDTGGGYTF.

This clone was found a few times. The gene calls are TRBV30 and TRBJ2-1; D ambiguous. This CDR3 region has 11 residues. The germline V gene encodes CDR1 GTSNPN and CDR2 SVGIG (reference sequence). Trimming removed 1 base at V and 9 bases at J, with 7 bases between. The CDR3 loop reads CAWSALLEQFF. The CDR3, as DNA: TGTGCCTGGAGTGCCCTCCTTGAGCAGTTCTTC.

This chain's CDR3 is CASSRPPSGSNEQYF. CDR3 DNA sequence: TGTGCCAGCAGCCGCCCCCCCAGCGGGAGTAACGAGCAGTACTTC. J is TRBJ2-7 and V is TRBV11-2; 8 bases line up with TRBD2. CDR3 length: 15 amino acids. The V gene end was trimmed by 5 bases and the J gene end by 5 bases; junction bases not matched to a gene: 11. Germline V CDR1 and CDR2: SGHAT, FQNNGV.

The chain has TRBV6-6 and TRBJ2-1, with TRBD2 identical over 9 bases. Germline assignment: CDR1 MNHNY and CDR2 SVGAGI (reference sequence). The CDR3 runs to 16 residues. V was pared by 6 bases and J by 5 bases, with 11 bases of the junction left unmatched. Here the CDR3 reads CASSPLAGGPDNEQFF. CDR3 nucleotide sequence: TGTGCCAGCAGCCCCCTGGCGGGAGGGCCAGACAATGAGCAGTTCTTC.

The chain joins TRBV7-9 to TRBJ2-1; D is ambiguous. Trimming left V 1 base short and J 3 bases short, with 4 bases between. Germline V gives CDR1 SEHNR, CDR2 FQNEAQ (reference sequence). This CDR3 has 13 residues. The CDR3: CASSLEFYNEQFF. The CDR3 coding sequence is TGTGCCAGCAGCTTAGAATTCTACAATGAGCAGTTCTTC.

V is TRBV18 and J is TRBJ2-3; 10 bases match TRBD2. This CDR3 comprises 15 residues. Germline V gives CDR1 KGHSH, CDR2 LQKENI. Trimming at V came to 3 bases and at J to 5 bases, leaving 5 bases not matched to a gene. This CDR3 is CASSPPSGRGDTQYF. CDR3 DNA: TGTGCCAGCTCACCTCCCAGCGGGAGGGGAGATACGCAGTATTTT.

This sequence joins TRBV4-2 and TRBJ2-2; D remains unclear. Germline lookup yields CDR1 LGHNA and CDR2 YNFKEQ. Trimming cost V 1 base and J 5 bases, with 8 bases left between them. The CDR3 contains 14 residues. The CDR3 region is CASSQGSTTGELFF. The DNA for the CDR3 is TGTGCCAGCAGCCAAGGCAGCACAACCGGGGAGCTGTTTTTT.

This clone has a single count. The chain carries TRBV6-6 and TRBJ1-2, with TRBD1 as a possible D gene (5 bases). Per the germline V gene, CDR1 is MNHNY and CDR2 is SVGAGI (reference sequence). The V and J ends lost 6 bases and 4 bases respectively, with 12 bases between them. CDR3 size: 13 residues. The CDR3 here is CASRNRLPYGYTF. In DNA form, the CDR3 reads TGTGCCAGCAGAAACAGGCTCCCCTATGGCTACACCTTC.

Details on this clone: At one end the junction does not follow the germline gene, possibly because of a read error. The gene calls are TRBV4-2 and TRBJ2-3, with TRBD2 identical over 9 bases. The CDR3 length is 16 residues. CDR1 LGHNA and CDR2 YNFKEQ come from the germline V gene. The CDR3 reads CAGSQGASGVQDTQYF. CDR3 in DNA: TGTGCCGGCAGCCAAGGGGCTAGCGGGGTGCAGGATACGCAGTATTTT.

V is TRBV15 and J is TRBJ2-1, with TRBD1 matching over 9 bases. The junction had 3 bases not matched to a gene; V was cut back by 8 bases and J by 1 base. The CDR3 length is 14 residues. CDR1 and CDR2 (germline): LNHNV, YYDKDF (reference sequence). CDR3 in DNA: TGTGCCACCTCGGACAGGGGATCCTACAATGAGCAGTTCTTC. Protein sequence: CATSDRGSYNEQFF.

The V gene is TRBV9, the J gene TRBJ2-7, with D perhaps being TRBD1 or TRBD2 (7 bases each). V lost 3 bases to trimming and J lost 6 bases, with 19 bases between them. The CDR3 sequence is 15 residues long. Looked up from germline, CDR1 is SGDLS and CDR2 is YYNGEE. DNA for the CDR3: TGTGCCAGCAGCGAGCGGGACAGCCTTTTATCCGAGCAGTACTTC. It yields the protein CASSERDSLLSEQYF.

The V gene is TRBV10-3, the J gene TRBJ2-1; D is unresolved. The CDR3 is 13 residues long. CDR1 is ENHRY and CDR2 is SYGVKD in the germline V gene. V lost 2 bases and J lost 10, with 12 bases in between. The CDR3 reads CAISETPSGEQFF. The CDR3 nucleotides are TGTGCCATCAGTGAGACGCCCTCGGGCGAGCAGTTCTTC.

The chain employs TRBV20-1 and TRBJ1-5; 10 nucleotides line up with TRBD1. The V segment lost 3 bases and the J segment 0 bases; nucleotides outside the gene matches: 14. CDR1 is DFQATT and CDR2 is SNEGSKA in the germline V gene (reference sequence). The CDR3 totals 19 residues. This CDR3 is CSASEPSGTGENSNQPQHF. DNA of the CDR3: TGCAGTGCTAGTGAACCATCCGGGACAGGGGAAAATAGCAATCAGCCCCAGCATTTT.

The chain combines TRBV5-4 with TRBJ2-7, with TRBD2 matching 11 bases. The V gene's germline CDR1 is SGHNT and CDR2 YYREEE (reference sequence). V was clipped by 3 bases and J by 0 bases; unmatched bases: 5. The CDR3 totals 16 residues. The CDR3 region has the DNA TGTGCCAGCAGCTCGGGACTAGCGGAGAGCTCCTACGAGCAGTACTTC. Translation gives CASSSGLAESSYEQYF.

DNA for the CDR3: TGTGCCAGCAGCTTCAGGGGTAGCTCTGGAAACACCATATATTTT. Translated: CASSFRGSSGNTIYF. The rearrangement uses TRBV7-9 and TRBJ1-3; a weak D match, TRBD1 (6 bases). V was cut by 3 bases and J by 0 bases, with 9 bases left in between. The germline V gene has CDR1 SEHNR and CDR2 FQNEAQ (reference sequence). CDR3 size: 15 residues.

V and J are TRBV7-9 and TRBJ1-3; no firm D call. V shed 2 bases and J shed 2 bases, with 1 base lying between them. Germline V lookup: CDR1 SEHNR, CDR2 FQNEAQ (reference sequence). This CDR3 has 12 amino acids. The CDR3 here is CASSLTGNTIYF. In DNA, the CDR3 is TGTGCCAGCAGCTTAACTGGAAACACCATATATTTT.

The rearrangement links TRBV5-4 to TRBJ1-4; D might be TRBD1 (6 bases). V was shortened by 9 bases and J by 8 bases, with 20 bases between the two germline ends. The CDR3 contains 14 residues. Looked up from germline, CDR1 is SGHNT and CDR2 is YYREEE (reference sequence). The CDR3 region is CATTPQQGGEKLFF. For the CDR3, the DNA is TGTGCCACCACTCCCCAACAGGGAGGCGAAAAACTGTTTTTT.

The rearrangement links TRBV12-3 or TRBV12-4 to TRBJ2-5; D not resolved. Trimming cost V 5 bases and J 1 base, with 2 bases left between them. The CDR3 has 11 amino acids. The CDR3 sequence: CASSIQETQYF. As DNA, the CDR3 is TGTGCCAGCAGTATCCAAGAGACCCAGTACTTC.

The rearrangement uses TRBV5-1 and TRBJ2-6; TRBD1 is a possible D gene (5 bases). CDR3 length: 18 residues. The germline CDR1 and CDR2 sequences are SGHRS and YFSETQ. The V end was cut by 2 bases, the J end by 0 bases, with 15 bases between. DNA for the CDR3: TGCGCCAGCAGCTTCACAGGAGCCTGGAGCTCTGGGGCCAACGTCCTGACTTTC. Residues: CASSFTGAWSSGANVLTF.

This rearrangement joins TRBV24-1 to TRBJ1-4, with 9 bases lining up with TRBD1. Per germline, CDR1 KGHDR and CDR2 SFDVKD. The CDR3 consists of 15 residues. The V gene end was trimmed by 3 bases and the J gene end by 7 bases; junction bases not matched to a gene: 5. DNA for the CDR3: TGTGCCACCAGTGATCCCTCGACAGGGGGTGAAAAACTGTTTTTT. This translates into CATSDPSTGGEKLFF.

This clone appeared a single time. The gene calls are TRBV7-9 and TRBJ1-1; D unresolved. From germline, CDR1 is SEHNR and CDR2 FQNEAQ (reference sequence). This CDR3 region has 12 residues. The germline V and J ends were trimmed by 5 bases and 5 bases, with 9 bases remaining between them. The CDR3 here is CASSGRGTEAFF. Written as DNA, the CDR3 is TGTGCCAGCAGCGGAAGAGGTACTGAAGCTTTCTTT.